Each of the 30 T cell receptor beta chains below was sequenced from the same sample in a study of blood T cell repertoires in COVID-19. Repertoires were generated with immunoSEQ multiplex PCR, while TCRdb's copy carries only in-frame clones and drops some. The repertoire holds about 88,000 clones, with about two thirds as singletons. Sequenced: peripheral blood. The receptors originated from a woman aged 55-69 years in a cohort sampled during active or convalescent COVID-19.

V is TRBV9 and J is TRBJ2-7; maybe TRBD2 (6 bases). Trimming took off 3 bases at V and 3 bases at J, with 16 bases between the two ends. The CDR3 extends over 15 amino acids. CDR1 is SGDLS, CDR2 YYNGEE, per germline. CDR3 nucleotide sequence: TGTGCCAGCAGCGCCACTAGCCTCCCTGTCTACGAGCAGTACTTC. Its translation is CASSATSLPVYEQYF.

This sequence joins TRBV28 and TRBJ2-1; tentative D call: TRBD2 (5 bases). The CDR3 extends over 12 amino acids. Germline V gives CDR1 MDHEN, CDR2 SYDVKM. Trimming pared 8 bases from V and 6 bases from J, leaving 11 bases between. In nucleotides, the CDR3 is TGTGCCAGCGGCCCGCGGGTCAATGAGCAGTTCTTC. This sequence encodes CASGPRVNEQFF.

This rearrangement joins TRBV19 to TRBJ2-1, with D uncertain. V was trimmed by 4 bases and J by 0 bases, leaving 10 bases between them. Germline V gene sequence: CDR1 LNHDA, CDR2 SQIVND (reference sequence). CDR3 length equals 15 residues. The CDR3 loop reads CASSTDISSYNEQFF. The CDR3 region has the DNA TGTGCCAGTAGTACCGACATCAGCTCCTACAATGAGCAGTTCTTC. Complete variable domain (other parts from reference TRBV19 and TRBJ2-1): DGGITQSPKYLFRKEGQNVTLSCEQNLNHDAMYWYRQDPGQGLRLIYYSQIVNDFQKGDIAEGYSVSREKKESFPLTVTSAQKNPTAFYLCASSTDISSYNEQFFGPGTRLTVL.

The chain uses TRBV5-1 and TRBJ1-2; 8 nucleotides match TRBD1. Trimming took 2 bases from V and 4 from J; bases not matched to a gene: 7. Germline CDR1 is SGHRS and CDR2 is YFSETQ. CDR3 length equals 15 residues. The CDR3 nucleotides are TGCGCCAGCAGCTTAGACAGGGGAAGTATCTATGGCTACACCTTC. Translating gives CASSLDRGSIYGYTF. The whole variable domain, filled in from reference TRBV5-1 and TRBJ1-2, reads KAGVTQTPRYLIKTRGQQVTLSCSPISGHRSVSWYQQTPGQGLQFLFEYFSETQRNKGNFPGRFSGRQFSNSRSEMNVSTLELGDSALYLCASSLDRGSIYGYTFGSGTRLTVV.

This clone appeared a single time. The genes are TRBV19 and TRBJ2-2; 8 nucleotides align to TRBD2. The germline V gene has CDR1 LNHDA and CDR2 SQIVND (reference sequence). J was trimmed by 7 bases and V by 7 bases; bases with no gene match: 14. The CDR3 extends over 16 amino acids. DNA of the CDR3: TGTGCCAGTAACGACCCAAACGGGGGGGCAATCGGGGAGCTGTTTTTT. Its protein product is CASNDPNGGAIGELFF.

A remark on this clone: A much larger clone lies one base from this, so it may be a read error. The rearrangement joins TRBV10-3 to TRBJ2-1; TRBD2 aligns across 12 bases. This CDR3 contains 16 residues. Germline CDR1 is ENHRY and CDR2 is SYGVKD. J lost 6 bases, V lost 1 base, and 4 bases had no gene match. The CDR3 is CAISELPSGGANEQFF. The CDR3 DNA sequence: TGTGCCATCAGTGAGTTGCCTAGCGGGGGGGCCAATGAGCAGTTCTTC.

This chain uses TRBV10-2 with TRBJ1-1; perhaps TRBD1 as D (6 bases). CDR3 size: 16 residues. Germline CDR1 WSHSY, CDR2 SAAADI. Trimming left V 0 bases short and J 0 bases short, with 11 bases between. The CDR3 DNA reads as TGCGCCAGCAGTGAGTCCTATACAGGGCTGAACACTGAAGCTTTCTTT. Its protein product is CASSESYTGLNTEAFF.

The V and J genes are TRBV7-3 and TRBJ2-2, with D possibly TRBD1 on 5 matching bases. From germline, CDR1 is SGHTA and CDR2 FQGTGA. The V end lost 5 bases, the J end lost 4 bases, and 14 bases lay between the germline ends. There are 15 residues in the CDR3. The CDR3 loop reads CASSQTPTVTGELFF. CDR3 sequence (DNA): TGTGCCAGCAGCCAAACCCCGACAGTCACCGGGGAGCTGTTTTTT.

This chain joins TRBV4-2 and TRBJ1-4, with 7 nucleotides matching TRBD1. Per the germline V gene, CDR1 is LGHNA and CDR2 is YNFKEQ. V was clipped by 4 bases and J by 5 bases; unmatched bases: 7. The CDR3 totals 15 residues. The CDR3 DNA sequence: TGTGCCAGCAGCCGCGGGACAGCCGACAATGAAAAACTGTTTTTT. Encoded protein: CASSRGTADNEKLFF.

The chain joins TRBV18 to TRBJ2-7; tentative D call: TRBD2 (6 bases). V was cut by 0 bases and J by 0 bases, with 15 bases left in between. The germline CDR1 and CDR2 sequences are KGHSH and LQKENI. The CDR3 has 17 amino acids. The CDR3 is CASSPPRGGADSYEQYF. The CDR3, as DNA: TGTGCCAGCTCACCACCGCGTGGAGGGGCCGACTCCTACGAGCAGTACTTC.

This chain connects TRBV9 to TRBJ1-3, with 7 bases that match TRBD1. The V segment lost 4 bases and the J segment 0 bases; nucleotides outside the gene matches: 7. Germline lookup yields CDR1 SGDLS and CDR2 YYNGEE. This CDR3 has 16 amino acids. The CDR3 nucleotides are TGTGCCAGCAGCCCAACGGACAGGTACTCTGGAAACACCATATATTTT. The encoded protein is CASSPTDRYSGNTIYF.

The chain links TRBV11-2 to TRBJ1-5; 7 nucleotides line up with TRBD1. This CDR3 is built from 13 residues. Germline CDR1 and CDR2: SGHAT and FQNNGV. The V segment lost 5 bases and the J segment 8 bases; nucleotides outside the gene matches: 6. This CDR3 is CASSLDRVEPQHF. The CDR3 DNA follows: TGTGCCAGCAGCCTCGACAGGGTGGAGCCCCAGCATTTT.

V usage is TRBV6-4 and J usage is TRBJ2-6; tentatively, D is TRBD2 (6 bases). Trimming removed 2 bases at V and 0 bases at J, with 8 bases between. Germline loops: CDR1 MRHNA, CDR2 SNTAGT. This CDR3 spans 16 amino acids. CDR3 in DNA: TGTGCCAGCAGTGACAGGAGGGGCTCTGGGGCCAACGTCCTGACTTTC. Amino acid sequence: CASSDRRGSGANVLTF.

The rearrangement links TRBV10-2 to TRBJ2-1; 8 positions match TRBD1. In germline, CDR1 is WSHSY, CDR2 SAAADI. CDR3 size: 13 residues. The J segment lost 7 bases and the V segment lost 10 bases, leaving 9 bases of the junction unmatched. CDR3 sequence (DNA): TGCGCCACCAACGGACAGGGACGTAATGAGCAGTTCTTC. Translation gives CATNGQGRNEQFF.

The chain is built from TRBV5-6 and TRBJ2-7, with D perhaps TRBD1 (5 bases). The CDR3 consists of 18 residues. Per germline, CDR1 SGHDT and CDR2 YYEEEE. Trimming cost V 3 bases and J 0 bases, with 22 bases left between them. The CDR3 DNA reads as TGTGCCAGCAGCTCTGAACACTTCTTCGGACACAGCTCCTACGAGCAGTACTTC. Translating gives CASSSEHFFGHSSYEQYF.

The chain has TRBV19 and TRBJ1-5; D is possibly TRBD1 (6 bases). V lost 8 bases to trimming and J lost 2 bases, with 13 bases between them. Per germline, CDR1 LNHDA and CDR2 SQIVND (reference sequence). CDR3 length: 14 amino acids. In DNA form, the CDR3 reads TGTGCCAGTTCCGGGTCAGGGGGCAATCAGCCCCAGCATTTT. The encoded protein is CASSGSGGNQPQHF.

The chain carries TRBV21-1 and TRBJ1-3; no DNA check was done on the table's D call, TRBD1. TRBV21-1 is deemed a pseudogene. The CDR3 sequence is 18 residues long. The CDR3 region is CASSRPMEDRFSGNTIYF. CDR3 DNA: TGTGCCAGCAGCCGGCCCATGGAGGACAGATTCTCTGGAAACACCATATATTTT.

The CDR3 nucleotides read TGTGCCAGCAGCCCGGACAGCTCCTATAATTCACCCCTCCACTTT. Encoded protein: CASSPDSSYNSPLHF. The gene calls are TRBV3-1 (or the pseudogene TRBV3-2) and TRBJ1-6, with D maybe TRBD1 (6 bases). Trimming left V 4 bases short and J 0 bases short, with 7 bases between. Germline CDR1 LGHDT, CDR2 YNNKEL (reference sequence). This CDR3 is built from 15 residues.

The gene calls are TRBV7-6 and TRBJ2-5, with 11 bases matching TRBD2. The V gene end was trimmed by 5 bases and the J gene end by 4 bases; junction bases not matched to a gene: 9. Germline V gene data show CDR1 as SGHVS and CDR2 as FNYEAQ. The CDR3 has 16 residues. CDR3: CASSIMVLAGGETQYF. The DNA for the CDR3 is TGTGCCAGCAGCATTATGGTCCTAGCGGGGGGAGAGACCCAGTACTTC.

The chain couples TRBV20-1 to TRBJ2-3; D might be TRBD1 (6 bases). V lost 6 bases and J 9 bases, leaving 13 bases between the germline ends. This CDR3 is 11 amino acids long. Germline CDR1 is DFQATT and CDR2 is SNEGSKA (reference sequence). CDR3 loop: CSARTAGTQYF. CDR3 bases: TGCAGTGCAAGGACAGCTGGAACGCAGTATTTT.

The J gene is TRBJ2-7, the V gene TRBV10-3, with D perhaps TRBD1 (6 bases). Deletions cut 10 bases from V and 2 bases from J, with 18 bases between. The CDR3 loop spans 14 amino acids. Germline V gives CDR1 ENHRY, CDR2 SYGVKD. CDR3 residues: CASRDIGKAYEQYF. For the CDR3, the DNA is TGTGCCAGCCGGGACATCGGAAAAGCCTACGAGCAGTACTTC.

The chain employs TRBV30 and TRBJ1-5; no definite D call. Looked up from germline, CDR1 is GTSNPN and CDR2 is SVGIG (reference sequence). The ends were cut back, 2 bases at V and 5 bases at J, with 10 bases in the middle. The CDR3 covers 13 residues. The CDR3 DNA reads TGTGCCTGGAGTACTTCAAGAGATCAGCCCCAGCATTTT. Its translation is CAWSTSRDQPQHF.

V and J are TRBV10-3 and TRBJ1-1; tentative D call: TRBD1 (6 bases). This CDR3 is 14 amino acids long. Between the trimmed V and J ends, which lost 6 bases and 0 bases, there was a span of 11 bases. Per the germline V gene, CDR1 is ENHRY and CDR2 is SYGVKD. The CDR3 spells CAIRGDTLNTEAFF. The CDR3, as DNA: TGTGCCATCAGAGGGGACACCCTGAACACTGAAGCTTTCTTT.

This clone was counted only a few times. This sequence joins TRBV30 and TRBJ1-3; D might be TRBD1 (6 bases). Germline CDR1 GTSNPN, CDR2 SVGIG (reference sequence). CDR3 length: 13 amino acids. V lost 2 bases and J 4 bases, leaving 9 bases between the germline ends. The CDR3 DNA follows: TGTGCCTGGAGTCTCAGGGGCGGAAACACCATATATTTT. Translated, it gives CAWSLRGGNTIYF.

The DNA of the CDR3 is TGTGCCAGCAGCTCCCACGGGGGGGGAGCCAAAAACATTCAGTACTTC. Protein sequence: CASSSHGGGAKNIQYF. This chain joins TRBV7-2 and TRBJ2-4; 8 bases map to TRBD2. The CDR3 has 16 residues. The V and J ends lost 4 bases and 0 bases, in that order; junction bases with no gene match: 5. Germline CDR1 and CDR2: SGHTA and FQGNSA. Full variable domain (missing parts from reference TRBV7-2 and TRBJ2-4): GAGVSQSPSNKVTEKGKDVELRCDPISGHTALYWYRQSLGQGLEFLIYFQGNSAPDKSGLPSDRFSAERTGGSVSTLTIQRTQQEDSAVYLCASSSHGGGAKNIQYFGAGTRLSVL.

This chain connects TRBV7-2 to TRBJ2-1; 8 bases fit TRBD1. J was trimmed by 9 bases and V by 5 bases; bases with no gene match: 6. The germline V gene has CDR1 SGHTA and CDR2 FQGNSA. The CDR3 covers 13 residues. For the CDR3, the DNA is TGTGCCAGCAGCATATTCGACAGGGGTGAGCAGTTCTTC. Translated, it gives CASSIFDRGEQFF.

The V and J genes are TRBV27 and TRBJ1-2; tentative D call: TRBD1 (6 bases). Trimming took 0 bases from V and 8 from J, leaving 10 bases between them. The CDR3 is 13 amino acids. In germline, CDR1 is MNHEY, CDR2 SMNVEV (reference sequence). The CDR3 coding sequence is TGTGCCAGCAGTTTATCAGGGGGAAGAGGCTACACCTTC. Amino acid sequence: CASSLSGGRGYTF.

This clone has just a few counts. This chain links TRBV21-1 with TRBJ2-3; the table assigns TRBD1, which was not confirmed against the DNA. TRBV21-1 is a documented pseudogene. CDR3 size: 15 residues. CDR3 in amino acids: CASSIRDRGTDTQYF. The CDR3 DNA follows: TGTGCCAGCAGCATCCGGGACAGGGGGACAGATACGCAGTATTTT.

V is TRBV29-1 and J is TRBJ2-5, with a weak D call TRBD1 (6 bases). CDR1 is SQVTM, CDR2 ANQGSEA, per germline. Trimming left V 0 bases short and J 6 bases short, with 14 bases between. There are 14 residues in the CDR3. CDR3 nucleotide sequence: TGCAGCGTTGAAGAGGGAACCAGGGGTAAGACCCAGTACTTC. This gives the protein CSVEEGTRGKTQYF. Combining the CDR3 with reference TRBV29-1 and TRBJ2-5 gives the whole variable domain SAVISQKPSRDICQRGTSLTIQCQVDSQVTMMFWYRQQPGQSLTLIATANQGSEATYESGFVIDKFPISRPNLTFSTLTVSNMSPEDSSIYLCSVEEGTRGKTQYFGPGTRLLVL.

The gene calls are TRBV5-1 and TRBJ1-2, with D hard to call. The V and J ends lost 0 bases and 2 bases respectively, with 5 bases between them. The CDR3 is made up of 13 amino acids. Germline V gene lookup returns CDR1 SGHRS and CDR2 YFSETQ. In DNA, the CDR3 is TGCGCCAGCAGCTTGGCTGCGAACTATGGCTACACCTTC. Its protein is CASSLAANYGYTF.